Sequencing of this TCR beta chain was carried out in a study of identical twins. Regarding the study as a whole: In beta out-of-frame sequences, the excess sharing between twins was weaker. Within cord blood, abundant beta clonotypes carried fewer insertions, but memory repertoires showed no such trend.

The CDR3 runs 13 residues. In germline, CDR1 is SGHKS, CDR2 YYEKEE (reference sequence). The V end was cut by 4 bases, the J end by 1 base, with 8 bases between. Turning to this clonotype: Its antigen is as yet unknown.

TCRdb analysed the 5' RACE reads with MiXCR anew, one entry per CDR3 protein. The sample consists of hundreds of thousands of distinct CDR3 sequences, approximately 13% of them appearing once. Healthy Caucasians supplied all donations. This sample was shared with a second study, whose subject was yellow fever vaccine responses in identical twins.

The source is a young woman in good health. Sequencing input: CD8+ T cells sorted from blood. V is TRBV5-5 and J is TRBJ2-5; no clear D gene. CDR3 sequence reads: CASSPPLQETQYF. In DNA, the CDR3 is TGTGCCAGCAGCCCCCCGCTCCAAGAGACCCAGTACTTC.